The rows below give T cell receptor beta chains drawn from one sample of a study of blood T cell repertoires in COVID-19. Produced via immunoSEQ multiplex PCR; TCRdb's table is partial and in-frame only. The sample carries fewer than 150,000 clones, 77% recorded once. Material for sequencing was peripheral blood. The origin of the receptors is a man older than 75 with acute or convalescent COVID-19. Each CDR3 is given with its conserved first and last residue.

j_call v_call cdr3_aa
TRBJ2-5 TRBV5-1 CASSHPGQETQYF
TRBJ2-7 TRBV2 CASSTDSYEQYF
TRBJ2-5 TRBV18 CASSPPTVAGFQETQYF
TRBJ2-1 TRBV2 CASSVEQGFSYNEQFF
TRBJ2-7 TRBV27 CASSLGHEQYF
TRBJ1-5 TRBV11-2 CASSLAGDQPQHF
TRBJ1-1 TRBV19 CASSRTGVEAFF
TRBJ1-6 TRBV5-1 CASSLSRTQGQGANSPLHF
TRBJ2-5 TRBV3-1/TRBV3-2 CASSQERETQYF
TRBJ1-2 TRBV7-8 CASSSIHRGFYGYTF
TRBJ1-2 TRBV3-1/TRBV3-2 CASSPRPWGVEYGYTF
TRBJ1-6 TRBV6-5 CASSGGVSHSPLHF
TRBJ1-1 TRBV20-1 CSASRRRGDTEAFF
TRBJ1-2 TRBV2 CASSSRQALTNYGYTF
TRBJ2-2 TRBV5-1 CASSLGQGRSGELFF
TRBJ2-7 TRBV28 CASSLRVPYEQYF
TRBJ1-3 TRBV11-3 CASSLDTGFGNTIYF
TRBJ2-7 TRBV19 CASSIGAGFEQYF
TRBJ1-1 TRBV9 CASSGQNTEAFF
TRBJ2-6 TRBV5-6 CASSLGGRSSGANVLTF
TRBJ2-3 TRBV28 CASSLGTASTDTQYF
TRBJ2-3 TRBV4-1 CASSQDSGQGRADTQYF
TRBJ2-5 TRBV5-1 CASSLSSGNQETQYF
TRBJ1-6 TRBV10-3 CAISGQGFNSPLHF
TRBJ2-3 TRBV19 CASSIHQTGDRTQYF
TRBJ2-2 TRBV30 CAWSFSTANTGELFF
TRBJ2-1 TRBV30 CAWSGGMPGHNYNEQFF
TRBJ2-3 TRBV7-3 CASSRQGLVTDTQYF
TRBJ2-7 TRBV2 CASSVDQRGLYEQYF
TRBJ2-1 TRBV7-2 CASSLETGMRFF
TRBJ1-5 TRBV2 CASSEWENQPQHF
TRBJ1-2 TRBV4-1 CASSQSVGVYGYTF
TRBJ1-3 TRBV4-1 CASSQGSGWGSGNTIYF
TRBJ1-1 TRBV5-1 CASSVDRVSEAFF
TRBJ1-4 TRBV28 CASRPMSDIYEKLFF
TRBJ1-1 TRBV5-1 CASSLQAGSTEAFF
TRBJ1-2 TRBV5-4 CASSEGQGGWNGYTF
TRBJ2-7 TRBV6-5 CASSPTGDYEQYF
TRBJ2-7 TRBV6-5 CASGRSGAYEQYF
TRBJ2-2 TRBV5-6 CASSAPRDTLTGELFF
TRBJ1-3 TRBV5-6 CASSRDTKSSGNTIYF
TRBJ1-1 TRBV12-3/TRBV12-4 CASSRLGTAEAFF
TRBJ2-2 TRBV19 CASSSTGGYTGELFF
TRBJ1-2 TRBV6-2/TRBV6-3 CASSYTRDISGGYTF